This TCR beta chain was recorded in a study of OX40 agonist ivuxolimab in advanced cancers. General study findings and limits: Partial responders at 0.1-3.0 mg/kg showed near-lowest clonal expansion.

By sample fraction, this clone is medium-sized (0.01 to 0.1%). As yet, its antigen is unknown. Patients were ruled out by autoimmune disease history or systemic immunosuppression. Method: immunoSEQ multiplex PCR; TCRdb's copy keeps in-frame clones and lacks some. The sample lists roughly 44,000 clones; about 85% were seen once. This TCR was recovered from an adult with an advanced solid tumor such as melanoma, head and neck, liver or kidney cancer. The material was CD4+ or CD8+ T cells sorted from blood, obtained in a trial of the OX40 agonist ivuxolimab.

CDR3 protein: CASSFVSGLNTEAFF. The DNA of the CDR3 is TGTGCCAGCAGCTTCGTGTCTGGGTTGAACACTGAAGCTTTCTTT. The chain combines TRBV5-4 with TRBJ1-1; D not certain. Germline lookup yields CDR1 SGHNT and CDR2 YYREEE (reference sequence). The CDR3 is 15 amino acids. Trimming shortened V by 2 bases and J by 0 bases, and 11 bases separated the two germline ends.